The 26 T cell receptor beta chains presented below share a single source sample, sequenced in a study of blood T cells in healthy people across ages. A second PCR of about 7 to 11 cycles used a sample-barcoded 5' primer and a J-beta primer mix. TCRdb analysed the 5' RACE reads with MiXCR anew, one entry per CDR3 protein. The repertoire holds 1.5 million to 2 million distinct CDR3 sequences, with about 35% as singletons. Sequences were obtained from blood. All receptors derive from a woman in her twenties or thirties in good health.

This chain links TRBV6-6 with TRBJ1-4, with D unresolved. V was clipped by 2 bases and J by 5 bases, with 12 bases between them. The CDR3 has 15 amino acids. The V gene's germline CDR1 is MNHNY and CDR2 SVGAGI (reference sequence). The CDR3 DNA follows: TGTGCCAGCAGTTACGTCGGCAGGAAAAATGAAAAACTGTTTTTT. This translates into CASSYVGRKNEKLFF.

The rearrangement links TRBV20-1 to TRBJ2-5; D is ambiguous. Judging by the DNA end, TRBJ2-7 fits better; the J call may be wrong. The germline gives CDR1 DFQATT, CDR2 SNEGSKA (reference sequence). This CDR3 contains 13 residues. CDR3 DNA: TGCAGTGCTAGAGCCCCTCTCACCTACGAGCAGTACTTC. Its protein is CSARAPLTYEQYF.

The chain joins TRBV20-1 to TRBJ1-5; 10 nucleotides line up with TRBD1. The CDR3 extends over 18 amino acids. CDR1 and CDR2 from the germline V gene are DFQATT and SNEGSKA (reference sequence). The V and J ends lost 2 bases and 2 bases, in that order; junction bases with no gene match: 12. This chain's CDR3 is CSARSGQGFPRGNQPQHF. Written as DNA, the CDR3 is TGCAGTGCTAGATCGGGACAGGGGTTCCCCCGGGGCAATCAGCCCCAGCATTTT.

The chain couples TRBV11-2 to TRBJ2-7; D not certain. This CDR3 contains 14 residues. V lost 1 base to trimming and J lost 5 bases, with 12 bases between them. Germline loops: CDR1 SGHAT, CDR2 FQNNGV. CDR3 bases: TGTGCCAGCAGCTTAGCACTCGCTGCCCACGAGCAGTACTTC. Its protein product is CASSLALAAHEQYF.

V gene TRBV29-1 combines with J gene TRBJ1-2; D not resolved. V dropped 7 bases and J dropped 3 bases, with 21 bases sitting between them. CDR3 length: 15 amino acids. CDR1 is SQVTM, CDR2 ANQGSEA, per germline. CDR3 protein: CSAMIYRTGHYGYTF. The CDR3 DNA sequence: TGCAGCGCCATGATCTATCGAACTGGGCACTATGGCTACACCTTC.

V gene TRBV28 combines with J gene TRBJ2-7; 8 nucleotides agree with TRBD2. V gave up 1 base and J gave up 6 bases; unmatched junction bases: 14. Germline V CDR1 and CDR2: MDHEN, SYDVKM. CDR3 length equals 17 residues. The CDR3 region is CASSLSLQREYTGEQYF. CDR3 nucleotide sequence: TGTGCCAGCAGTTTATCCCTCCAGCGGGAGTACACCGGCGAGCAGTACTTC.

The rearrangement joins TRBV6-1 to TRBJ1-2, with D unresolved. Trimming removed 4 bases from V and 4 bases from J, with 10 bases in between. Looked up from germline, CDR1 is MNHNS and CDR2 is SASEGT. The CDR3 extends over 13 amino acids. The CDR3 protein is CASSAEVGYGYTF. The CDR3 DNA reads as TGTGCCAGCAGTGCGGAGGTGGGCTATGGCTACACCTTC.

The J gene is TRBJ1-4, the V gene TRBV9; D ambiguous. V was shortened by 0 bases and J by 8 bases, with 8 bases between the two germline ends. Germline CDR1 reads SGDLS; CDR2 reads YYNGEE. The CDR3 is 13 amino acids. Here the CDR3 reads CASSVDGEEKLFF. The DNA of the CDR3 is TGTGCCAGCAGCGTAGACGGAGAAGAAAAACTGTTTTTT.

J is TRBJ2-3 and V is TRBV9; TRBD2 aligns across 14 bases. After removal of 7 bases from V and 8 bases from J, the junction contained 9 bases not matched to a gene. This CDR3 contains 15 residues. CDR1 and CDR2 from the germline V gene are SGDLS and YYNGEE. In DNA, the CDR3 is TGTGCCAGCCAACCCGGGACTAGCGGGGGAGCTACGCAGTATTTT. Translating it yields CASQPGTSGGATQYF. The whole variable domain, filled in from reference TRBV9 and TRBJ2-3, reads DSGVTQTPKHLITATGQRVTLRCSPRSGDLSVYWYQQSLDQGLQFLIQYYNGEERAKGNILERFSAQQFPDLHSELNLSSLELGDSALYFCASQPGTSGGATQYFGPGTRLTVL.

This clonotype was counted at least ten times. The chain links TRBV4-1 to TRBJ2-1; 7 bases are a match to TRBD2. J lost 7 bases, V lost 3 bases, and 9 bases had no gene match. CDR1 and CDR2 (germline): MGHRA, YSYEKL. The CDR3 extends over 15 amino acids. CDR3 DNA sequence: TGCGCCAGCAGCCAGGCAGGGTGGCGGGAGAATGAGCAGTTCTTC. Translation gives CASSQAGWRENEQFF.

This chain joins TRBV2 and TRBJ2-1; perhaps D is TRBD1 or TRBD2 (5 bases each). There are 16 residues in the CDR3. Trimming took 4 bases from V and 8 from J, leaving 21 bases between them. Per germline, CDR1 SNHLY and CDR2 FYNNEI. CDR3 DNA: TGTGCCAGCAGTGGGGTCCCCGAGGGGACGGGATATGAGCAGTTCTTC. It is translated as CASSGVPEGTGYEQFF. The variable domain in full, with the rest retrieved from reference TRBV2 and TRBJ2-1, is EPEVTQTPSHQVTQMGQEVILRCVPISNHLYFYWYRQILGQKVEFLVSFYNNEISEKSEIFDDQFSVERPDGSNFTLKIRSTKLEDSAMYFCASSGVPEGTGYEQFFGPGTRLTVL.

The genes are TRBV29-1 and TRBJ2-1; 8 nucleotides line up with TRBD2. Germline trimming cut 3 bases from V and 6 bases from J; bases unmatched to any gene: 19. The CDR3 has 18 amino acids. Germline V gene data show CDR1 as SQVTM and CDR2 as ANQGSEA. The CDR3 DNA is TGCAGCGTTGATCGGACCCTAGTGGGCGGGAGGTCGTGCAATGAGCAGTTCTTC. This codes for CSVDRTLVGGRSCNEQFF.

This chain connects TRBV5-1 to TRBJ2-5; maybe TRBD2 (6 bases). The V end was cut by 3 bases, the J end by 3 bases, with 9 bases between. This CDR3 has 13 residues. Germline V CDR1 and CDR2: SGHRS, YFSETQ. Written as DNA, the CDR3 is TGCGCCAGCAGCTCTAGACTAGAAGAGACCCAGTACTTC. Translating it yields CASSSRLEETQYF.

V and J are TRBV27 and TRBJ2-5; the match to TRBD1 covers 7 bases. With 3 bases clipped from V and 0 bases from J, the junction kept 7 bases outside the gene matches. Germline CDR1 reads MNHEY; CDR2 reads SMNVEV (reference sequence). The CDR3 runs to 16 residues. In DNA form, the CDR3 reads TGTGCCAGCAGTTTCCGCACAGGGGCCCACCAAGAGACCCAGTACTTC. Its translation is CASSFRTGAHQETQYF.

This chain links TRBV2 with TRBJ2-7; D unresolved. V was cut by 4 bases and J by 0 bases, with 16 bases left in between. This CDR3 is 16 amino acids long. Per germline, CDR1 SNHLY and CDR2 FYNNEI. This CDR3 is CASSAPISHSSYEQYF. In DNA form, the CDR3 reads TGTGCCAGCAGTGCCCCGATTAGTCACTCCTCCTACGAGCAGTACTTC.

In this sample, this clonotype turned up many times. The chain employs TRBV4-2 and TRBJ1-2; 10 nucleotides align to TRBD1. Per the germline V gene, CDR1 is LGHNA and CDR2 is YNFKEQ. Germline trimming cut 0 bases from V and 4 bases from J; bases unmatched to any gene: 14. The CDR3 spans 19 residues. For the CDR3, the DNA is TGTGCCAGCAGCCAAGACCTTGCCGTGACAGGGGGCAAGGGCTATGGCTACACCTTC. It codes for CASSQDLAVTGGKGYGYTF.

Many counts were recorded for this clonotype. This chain uses TRBV7-2 with TRBJ1-1; no clear D. V lost 2 bases and J lost 3, with 7 bases in between. The CDR3 totals 13 residues. Germline V gene sequence: CDR1 SGHTA, CDR2 FQGNSA. This chain's CDR3 is CASSLTGHTEAFF. CDR3 sequence (DNA): TGTGCCAGCAGCTTAACCGGACACACTGAAGCTTTCTTT.

In its sample, this clonotype was seen once. V gene TRBV5-4 combines with J gene TRBJ1-1; D unresolved. Germline CDR1 is SGHNT and CDR2 is YYREEE (reference sequence). Between the trimmed V and J ends, which lost 1 base and 3 bases, there was a span of 7 bases. This CDR3 comprises 13 residues. The CDR3 coding sequence is TGTGCCAGCAGCTTGAAAGTGGACACTGAAGCTTTCTTT. This sequence encodes CASSLKVDTEAFF.

CDR3 in amino acids: CASSDLKTGRQGGYTF. The CDR3 DNA sequence: TGTGCCAGCAGCGACTTAAAGACAGGTCGGCAGGGAGGCTACACCTTC. V is TRBV9 and J is TRBJ1-2, with D tentatively TRBD1 (6 bases). This CDR3 comprises 16 residues. The germline V gene encodes CDR1 SGDLS and CDR2 YYNGEE. V was cut by 3 bases and J by 8 bases, with 23 bases left in between.

This clonotype has ten or more counts. The gene calls are TRBV7-2 and TRBJ2-7, with D possibly TRBD1 on 5 matching bases. This CDR3 is built from 12 residues. In germline, CDR1 is SGHTA, CDR2 FQGNSA. The V and J ends lost 6 bases and 3 bases respectively, with 9 bases between them. CDR3: CASSTDNYEQYF. CDR3 DNA: TGTGCCAGCAGTACGGACAACTACGAGCAGTACTTC.

There are many counts of this clonotype. The V gene is TRBV12-3 or TRBV12-4, the J gene TRBJ2-3; TRBD2 agrees at 10 bases. The CDR3 extends over 16 amino acids. Trimming at V came to 5 bases and at J to 1 base, leaving 6 bases not matched to a gene. CDR3 sequence (DNA): TGTGCCAGCAGTCGACACAGCGGGGGGGGCACAGATACGCAGTATTTT. Protein: CASSRHSGGGTDTQYF.

This clonotype has only a few counts. The gene calls are TRBV6-6 and TRBJ2-5; the D gene is possibly TRBD1 (6 bases). The CDR3 runs to 15 residues. V lost 6 bases to trimming and J lost 4 bases, with 18 bases between them. Looked up from germline, CDR1 is MNHNY and CDR2 is SVGAGI (reference sequence). DNA for the CDR3: TGTGCCAGCAGATGGGGCAGGGGCTCTTTAGAGACCCAGTACTTC. Encoded protein: CASRWGRGSLETQYF.

Ten or more counts support this clonotype. The chain is built from TRBV20-1 and TRBJ1-2; D may be TRBD1 (5 bases). CDR3 length equals 12 residues. Deletions cut 6 bases from V and 4 bases from J, with 12 bases between. Per germline, CDR1 DFQATT and CDR2 SNEGSKA (reference sequence). The CDR3 nucleotides read TGCAGTGCACAAGTTACAGGCTATGGCTACACCTTC. Translated: CSAQVTGYGYTF.

This clonotype occurred many times. The genes are TRBV29-1 and TRBJ2-7; D not certain. Between the trimmed V and J ends, which lost 3 bases and 2 bases, there was a span of 8 bases. In germline, CDR1 is SQVTM, CDR2 ANQGSEA. This CDR3 region has 12 residues. CDR3: CSVDVGTYEQYF. In DNA, the CDR3 is TGCAGCGTTGACGTCGGAACCTACGAGCAGTACTTC.

V usage is TRBV20-1 and J usage is TRBJ1-1; D is unclear. The CDR3 totals 13 residues. V lost 1 base, J lost 0 bases, and 6 bases lay in between. The germline gives CDR1 DFQATT, CDR2 SNEGSKA (reference sequence). CDR3 coding DNA: TGCAGTGCTAGAGTCTCAATGAACACTGAAGCTTTCTTT. This translates into CSARVSMNTEAFF.

This chain links TRBV6-5 with TRBJ2-1, with a weak D call TRBD2 (5 bases). Germline V gene sequence: CDR1 MNHEY, CDR2 SVGAGI. The CDR3 is 15 residues long. The V end lost 4 bases, the J end lost 3 bases, and 13 bases lay between the germline ends. CDR3 in DNA: TGTGCCAGCAGTTCGCTTGGAGGCTACTACAATGAGCAGTTCTTC. This encodes CASSSLGGYYNEQFF.